The sequence of this T cell receptor beta chain was determined in a study of vaccination and CD4 T cells after COVID-19. About the research overall: Post-vaccination specimens were collected at a median of about 70 days following dose two (range 14 to 241).

Study-wide results and limits: The median proportion of reactive clones detected only post-vaccination in convalescent patients was approximately 90%.

Noted time point: late sampling 161 to 241 days after vaccination in a few convalescent patients. Regarding treatment: approximately nine-day PBMC culture with coronavirus spike peptide pools or control peptides (ViraFEST assay). Patients returned positive PCR results between March and December 2020, earlier than US Alpha, Beta and Delta variants. This clonotype was picked up one time. The antigen is undetermined. The CDR3 consists of 15 residues. Per germline, CDR1 SEHNR and CDR2 FQNEAQ (reference sequence). V was cut by 3 bases and J by 4 bases, with 14 bases left in between. Sequencing of DNA taken from cultured CD4+ T cells relied on the Oncomine TCR Beta short-read assay. TCRdb used MiXCR to reprocess the PCR reads, holding one entry per CDR3 protein. The sample shows around 20,000 distinct CDR3 sequences, about 45% of them seen only once.

The clonotype comes from a human donor who had recovered from COVID-19. Specimen: CD4+ T cells from blood, cultured in vitro, collected about 7 months after SARS-CoV-2 vaccination. The chain is built from TRBV7-9 and TRBJ2-3; D gene ambiguous. CDR3 in DNA: TGTGCCAGCAGCTTGTCTGCACTCAGTCCAGATACGCAGTATTTT. Its protein is CASSLSALSPDTQYF.